One TCR beta chain is described in this entry. This sample is drawn from a study of chemoradiotherapy in HPV16-positive cancers. Data came from immunoSEQ multiplex PCR; TCRdb stores just in-frame clones and leaves some out. The sample records about 32,000 clones, 80% to 90% being singletons. Germline CDR1 reads KGHSH; CDR2 reads LQKENI. The CDR3 is made up of 14 amino acids. V dropped 6 bases and J dropped 0 bases, with 11 bases sitting between them. Repeated repertoire sampling spanned the course of chemoradiotherapy. The V gene is TRBV18, the J gene TRBJ1-2, with D tentatively TRBD1 (5 bases). The input for sequencing was blood, taken from a patient who underwent chemoradiotherapy. The origin of this receptor is a human donor with HPV-associated anogenital cancer. CDR3 amino acids: CASSLGVANYGYTF. The CDR3 coding sequence is TGTGCCAGCTCTCTGGGGGTAGCTAACTATGGCTACACCTTC.